The sequence of this TCR beta chain was determined in a study of blood T cell repertoires in COVID-19. The wider study: Whether acute or convalescent, the COVID-19 samples came from the United States, Italy and Spain. The cDNA or gDNA used as material had been derived from T cells, B-cell-depleted T cells, or PBMCs.

Authors' methods: Reference gene primer amplification gave estimated nucleated cell counts. Libraries were prepared by immunoSEQ multiplex PCR; TCRdb keeps only in-frame clonotypes and omits some of them. The V and J calls and clone size come from that table; D and trimming were worked out from the DNA. Of approximately 91,000 clones detected, about 75% appear once; the ten largest clones hold about 10%. Germline CDR1 LNHDA, CDR2 SQIVND (reference sequence). The CDR3 is made up of 14 amino acids. After removal of 9 bases from V and 9 bases from J, the junction contained 8 bases not matched to a gene.

Sequencing input: peripheral blood. The chain employs TRBV19 and TRBJ1-6; TRBD1 aligns across 10 bases. The sequence was collected from a woman of 80 years or more with acute or convalescent COVID-19. Written as DNA, the CDR3 is TGTGCCAGCGCCCGGACAGGGGGGGGTTCACCCCTCCACTTT. This encodes CASARTGGGSPLHF.